This T cell receptor beta chain was documented in a study of blood T cell repertoires in COVID-19. Authors' methods: Estimation of nucleated cell counts was performed using reference gene primer amplification. Generated by immunoSEQ multiplex PCR, the TCRdb table keeps only in-frame clones and is missing some. The DNA gave D and trimming, while V, J and clone size come from that table. This table has under 250,000 clones, roughly nine tenths appearing once. The CDR3 runs 17 residues. J gave up 1 base and V 0 bases, and 4 bases lay outside the gene matches. Germline loops: CDR1 SGHRS, CDR2 YFSETQ. The receptor's source is a woman in her sixties or seventies who had recovered from COVID-19. The source material was peripheral blood. The rearrangement links TRBV5-1 to TRBJ2-5; 12 bases are shared with TRBD2. The CDR3 DNA is TGCGCCAGCAGCTTGGGGGCTAGCGGGGGGGCCCAAGAGACCCAGTACTTC. It specifies CASSLGASGGAQETQYF.